This note documents a single TCR beta chain sequence. The data were obtained in a study of PD-1 blockade in classical Hodgkin lymphoma. CDR1 and CDR2 from the germline V gene are SEHNR and FQNEAQ (reference sequence). The CDR3 runs to 16 residues. V lost 4 bases and J 6 bases, leaving 18 bases between the germline ends. Profiling relied on immunoSEQ multiplex PCR, and the TCRdb table lists in-frame clones only, not all of them. The repertoire holds fewer than 30,000 clones, with approximately 79% as singletons. Time point described: cycle 4 day 1 (C4D1), after less than 7 weeks of nivolumab. Every patient had relapsed following autologous stem cell transplantation, and cohorts differed in brentuximab vedotin exposure.

The source was peripheral blood mononuclear cells (PBMCs), collected before the fourth cycle of nivolumab. This clonotype was sampled from a human donor with classical Hodgkin lymphoma. This chain links TRBV7-9 with TRBJ2-2, with a tentative D call TRBD2 (6 bases). The CDR3 DNA reads as TGTGCCAGCAGCTCCCTGCGGGACGGGAAGGCCGGGGAGCTGTTTTTT. Its protein is CASSSLRDGKAGELFF.